Following are 30 T cell receptor beta chains from one sample sequenced in a study of T cells in Graves' hyperthyroidism and ophthalmopathy. It was RNA transcripts that yielded the amplified TCR beta CDR3 regions. Initially, a first-round RT-PCR of the TCR CDR3 employed the HTBI primer set. TCRdb redid the calling of the multiplex PCR reads with MiXCR, one entry per CDR3 protein. The sample lists roughly 750,000 distinct CDR3 sequences, about 17% occurring once. Sample: blood. The receptors shown here come from a man between 18 and 35 years old with Graves' hyperthyroidism.

This chain connects TRBV5-1 to TRBJ2-1; 14 bases fit TRBD2. The V gene's germline CDR1 is SGHRS and CDR2 YFSETQ. After removal of 4 bases from V and 3 bases from J, the junction contained 9 bases not matched to a gene. This CDR3 has 18 amino acids. The DNA of the CDR3 is TGCGCCAGCAGCATAGGACTAGCGGGAGGACTTGGCTACAATGAGCAGTTCTTC. This encodes CASSIGLAGGLGYNEQFF.

The table lists this clonotype with a count of one. The J gene is TRBJ1-1, the V gene TRBV30, with unresolved D. V lost 0 bases, J lost 10 bases, and 18 bases lay in between. The germline V gene has CDR1 GTSNPN and CDR2 SVGIG (reference sequence). The CDR3 loop spans 14 amino acids. The CDR3 region has the DNA TGTGCCTGGAGTGTACCCGGGTCCACTCCGCGAGCTTTCTTT. It encodes CAWSVPGSTPRAFF. The entire variable domain, with the rest obtained from reference TRBV30 and TRBJ1-1, is as follows: SQTIHQWPATLVQPVGSPLSLECTVEGTSNPNLYWYRQAAGRGLQLLFYSVGIGQISSEVPQNLSASRPQDRQFILSSKKLLLSDSGFYLCAWSVPGSTPRAFFGQGTRLTVV.

V gene TRBV29-1 combines with J gene TRBJ2-7; possibly TRBD2 for D (5 bases). Germline CDR1 and CDR2: SQVTM and ANQGSEA. V was cut by 2 bases and J by 7 bases, with 9 bases left in between. The CDR3 contains 11 residues. The CDR3 reads CSVEKEAEQYF. The CDR3, as DNA: TGCAGCGTTGAAAAGGAGGCGGAGCAGTACTTC.

In this sample, this clonotype turned up a few times. This rearrangement joins TRBV20-1 to TRBJ2-1; 14 bases agree with TRBD2. CDR1 and CDR2 (germline): DFQATT, SNEGSKA (reference sequence). The CDR3 length is 14 residues. The trim removed 6 bases at V and 8 bases at J, leaving 6 bases unmatched. The CDR3 reads CSAETSGRVDEQFF. The CDR3 coding sequence is TGCAGTGCCGAGACTAGCGGGAGGGTTGATGAGCAGTTCTTC.

The chain is built from TRBV18 and TRBJ1-3; D is undetermined. The CDR3 totals 15 residues. Germline V lookup: CDR1 KGHSH, CDR2 LQKENI. Trimming shortened V by 5 bases and J by 4 bases, and 15 bases separated the two germline ends. CDR3 sequence: CASSELSSRGNTIYF. Here the CDR3 DNA reads TGTGCCAGCTCAGAGCTGTCTTCGCGGGGAAACACCATATATTTT.

This chain uses TRBV30 with TRBJ2-5; 10 nucleotides agree with TRBD2. V was clipped by 3 bases and J by 3 bases; unmatched bases: 4. The CDR3 is 14 residues long. Germline CDR1 is GTSNPN and CDR2 is SVGIG (reference sequence). The DNA of the CDR3 is TGTGCCTGGAGATTCCTAGCGGGAGAAGAGACCCAGTACTTC. It specifies CAWRFLAGEETQYF. Using reference TRBV30 and TRBJ2-5 for the parts outside the CDR3, the full variable domain is SQTIHQWPATLVQPVGSPLSLECTVEGTSNPNLYWYRQAAGRGLQLLFYSVGIGQISSEVPQNLSASRPQDRQFILSSKKLLLSDSGFYLCAWRFLAGEETQYFGPGTRLLVL.

This clonotype came up a few times. CDR3 sequence reads: CASSYPGGIGTGELFF. As DNA, the CDR3 is TGTGCCAGCAGTTACCCGGGGGGGATAGGGACCGGGGAGCTGTTTTTT. The chain has TRBV6-8 and TRBJ2-2; 8 nucleotides agree with TRBD2. V shed 2 bases, J shed 5 bases, and the junction held 7 bases outside the gene matches. Germline V gives CDR1 MNHGY, CDR2 SAAAGT. The CDR3 spans 16 residues.

The sample holds many counts of this clonotype. This chain links TRBV7-2 with TRBJ2-5, with TRBD1 matching 7 bases. The germline CDR1 and CDR2 sequences are SGHTA and FQGNSA. The CDR3 loop spans 14 amino acids. The junction had 4 bases not matched to a gene; V was cut back by 1 base and J by 5 bases. CDR3 protein: CASSLVTGAETQYF. The CDR3, as DNA: TGTGCCAGCAGCTTAGTTACAGGGGCGGAGACCCAGTACTTC.

This clonotype came up many times. The chain uses TRBV28 and TRBJ1-5; D is undetermined. The CDR3 consists of 15 residues. Trimming cost V 2 bases and J 3 bases, with 11 bases left between them. CDR1 MDHEN and CDR2 SYDVKM come from the germline V gene. The CDR3 DNA follows: TGTGCCAGCAGTTTAAGGCCGCTAGACAATCAGCCCCAGCATTTT. It codes for CASSLRPLDNQPQHF.

The chain employs TRBV5-1 and TRBJ2-7, with 9 bases fitting TRBD1. Per germline, CDR1 SGHRS and CDR2 YFSETQ. With 4 bases clipped from V and 3 bases from J, the junction kept 5 bases outside the gene matches. This CDR3 region has 14 residues. The CDR3 spells CASSRGQGNYEQYF. The CDR3 nucleotides read TGCGCCAGCAGCCGGGGACAGGGTAACTACGAGCAGTACTTC.

The chain links TRBV7-8 to TRBJ2-1, with 8 positions matching TRBD2. J lost 8 bases, V lost 2 bases, and 17 bases had no gene match. Germline values: CDR1 SGHVS, CDR2 FQNEAQ. The CDR3 extends over 18 amino acids. The DNA for the CDR3 is TGTGCCAGCAGCTTATTACCGGGAAGACTAGCGAGTAGTCATGAGCAGTTCTTC. Translation gives CASSLLPGRLASSHEQFF.

The chain couples TRBV19 to TRBJ1-1, with D unresolved. Germline values: CDR1 LNHDA, CDR2 SQIVND (reference sequence). This CDR3 comprises 12 residues. Trimming removed 3 bases from V and 5 bases from J, with 7 bases in between. This CDR3 reads CASSMYLTEAFF. Written as DNA, the CDR3 is TGTGCCAGTAGTATGTATTTAACTGAAGCTTTCTTT.

This clonotype showed up many times. CDR3 in DNA: TGTGCCAGCAGCTTATCCCCAGGGGGAGAGACCCAGTACTTC. This gives the protein CASSLSPGGETQYF. The chain combines TRBV11-3 with TRBJ2-5; 7 bases align to TRBD1. This CDR3 is built from 14 residues. Germline V lookup: CDR1 SGHNT, CDR2 YENEEA. Germline trimming cut 2 bases from V and 4 bases from J; bases unmatched to any gene: 4.

This clonotype occurred many times. CDR3 nucleotide sequence: TGTGCCAGCAGTTCACGGTCAGGGAACTATGGCTACACCTTC. This codes for CASSSRSGNYGYTF. The rearrangement joins TRBV27 to TRBJ1-2; D perhaps matches TRBD1 (5 bases). The CDR3 sequence is 14 residues long. The germline V and J ends were trimmed by 4 bases and 2 bases, with 11 bases remaining between them. Germline CDR1 reads MNHEY; CDR2 reads SMNVEV (reference sequence).

This clonotype was seen many times. The J gene is TRBJ1-5, the V gene TRBV28, with TRBD1 matching 8 bases. Looked up from germline, CDR1 is MDHEN and CDR2 is SYDVKM. V trimming: 3 bases; J trimming: 6 bases; junction bases outside the gene matches: 7. This CDR3 region has 15 residues. The CDR3 bases are TGTGCCAGCAGTTTCGACAGGGGTGTAAGTCAGCCCCAGCATTTT. It codes for CASSFDRGVSQPQHF.

The J gene is TRBJ2-5, the V gene TRBV4-3, with 7 bases fitting TRBD1. Germline values: CDR1 LGHNA, CDR2 YSLEER. The CDR3 length is 15 residues. J lost 4 bases, V lost 2 bases, and 7 bases had no gene match. CDR3 region: CASSQHDRVGETQYF. Here the CDR3 DNA reads TGCGCCAGCAGCCAACACGACAGGGTAGGAGAGACCCAGTACTTC.

This clonotype appeared many times. The CDR3 region is CASSLVGPGADTQYF. Here the CDR3 DNA reads TGTGCCAGCAGCTTAGTCGGACCCGGGGCAGATACGCAGTATTTT. The chain recombines TRBV7-9 with TRBJ2-3; possible D gene TRBD2, 5 bases. CDR1 is SEHNR, CDR2 FQNEAQ, per germline (reference sequence). The V gene lost 1 base and the J gene lost 4 bases, with 12 bases spanning the gap. CDR3 length: 15 amino acids. The whole variable domain, remainder taken from reference TRBV7-9 and TRBJ2-3, is DTGVSQNPRHKITKRGQNVTFRCDPISEHNRLYWYRQTLGQGPEFLTYFQNEAQLEKSRLLSDRFSAERPKGSFSTLEIQRTEQGDSAMYLCASSLVGPGADTQYFGPGTRLTVL.

This clonotype was detected many times. The rearrangement links TRBV24-1 to TRBJ2-5; 15 nucleotides agree with TRBD2. The CDR3 is 18 amino acids. The ends lost 3 bases at V and 2 bases at J; junction bases unmatched: 6. Germline CDR1 is KGHDR and CDR2 is SFDVKD. CDR3 region: CATSDRGLAGGRQETQYF. CDR3 DNA sequence: TGTGCCACCAGTGATCGGGGACTAGCGGGAGGACGGCAAGAGACCCAGTACTTC.

This clonotype was counted ten times or more. This chain connects TRBV27 to TRBJ2-3; D uncertain. Germline values: CDR1 MNHEY, CDR2 SMNVEV (reference sequence). The CDR3 contains 15 residues. The V end lost 7 bases, the J end lost 0 bases, and 14 bases lay between the germline ends. CDR3 DNA: TGTGCCAGCACGATTCGGACGGTGAGCACAGATACGCAGTATTTT. As protein: CASTIRTVSTDTQYF.

The chain links TRBV6-5 to TRBJ2-5; D tentatively reads TRBD1 or TRBD2 (5 bases each). Between the trimmed V and J ends, which lost 0 bases and 5 bases, there was a span of 16 bases. Looked up from germline, CDR1 is MNHEY and CDR2 is SVGAGI. The CDR3 is 16 amino acids. CDR3 sequence reads: CASSYSWGKREETQYF. CDR3 coding DNA: TGTGCCAGCAGTTACTCGTGGGGGAAAAGAGAGGAGACCCAGTACTTC.

The chain combines TRBV7-3 with TRBJ2-2; D possibly corresponds to TRBD1 (5 bases). There are 14 residues in the CDR3. V shed 3 bases and J shed 4 bases, with 9 bases lying between them. CDR1 is SGHTA and CDR2 is FQGTGA in the germline V gene. In DNA form, the CDR3 reads TGTGCCAGCAGCTTGCAGGGTAGCACCGGGGAGCTGTTTTTT. It yields the protein CASSLQGSTGELFF.

This clonotype was picked up many times. The genes are TRBV28 and TRBJ2-7; D call uncertain. Trimming took off 5 bases at V and 3 bases at J, with 8 bases between the two ends. Germline V gene data show CDR1 as MDHEN and CDR2 as SYDVKM. CDR3 size: 12 residues. CDR3 DNA sequence: TGTGCCAGCAGTAACCCCAACTACGAGCAGTACTTC. It specifies CASSNPNYEQYF. Drawing the rest from reference TRBV28 and TRBJ2-7, the complete variable domain is DVKVTQSSRYLVKRTGEKVFLECVQDMDHENMFWYRQDPGLGLRLIYFSYDVKMKEKGDIPEGYSVSREKKERFSLILESASTNQTSMYLCASSNPNYEQYFGPGTRLTVT.

This chain links TRBV4-1 with TRBJ2-7; 11 bases agree with TRBD2. The CDR3 has 18 residues. The germline V gene encodes CDR1 MGHRA and CDR2 YSYEKL. V lost 2 bases, J lost 4 bases, and 13 bases stayed unmatched. The CDR3 region has the DNA TGCGCCAGCAGCCAAACCACTAGCGGGAGCGTCCCCGGATACGAGCAGTACTTC. It codes for CASSQTTSGSVPGYEQYF.

This chain connects TRBV18 to TRBJ2-7; D is unresolved. V was clipped by 3 bases and J by 4 bases, with 10 bases between them. From germline, CDR1 is KGHSH and CDR2 LQKENI. This CDR3 is 13 amino acids long. The CDR3, as DNA: TGTGCCAGCTCACCTTCGCGGAATTACGAGCAGTACTTC. Translation gives CASSPSRNYEQYF. Combining the CDR3 with reference TRBV18 and TRBJ2-7 gives the whole variable domain NAGVMQNPRHLVRRRGQEARLRCSPMKGHSHVYWYRQLPEEGLKFMVYLQKENIIDESGMPKERFSAEFPKEGPSILRIQQVVRGDSAAYFCASSPSRNYEQYFGPGTRLTVT.

This clonotype was found many times. In DNA, the CDR3 is TGTGCCAGCAGTGGGCCGGCCCACAATGAGCAGTTCTTC. Protein: CASSGPAHNEQFF. The chain combines TRBV2 with TRBJ2-1; unclear D gene. The ends were cut back, 4 bases at V and 5 bases at J, with 9 bases in the middle. CDR3 length: 13 amino acids. Germline CDR1 is SNHLY and CDR2 is FYNNEI.

This clonotype was counted ten times or more. The chain has TRBV6-1 and TRBJ2-7, with 7 bases that match TRBD2. CDR1 MNHNS and CDR2 SASEGT come from the germline V gene. CDR3 length: 17 amino acids. The V segment lost 6 bases and the J segment 3 bases; nucleotides outside the gene matches: 17. The CDR3 DNA sequence: TGTGCCAGCAGAGAACCCGGGGGGTCAACGACGTACTACGAGCAGTACTTC. This codes for CASREPGGSTTYYEQYF.

This rearrangement joins TRBV27 to TRBJ1-2; 8 nucleotides align to TRBD1. The germline CDR1 and CDR2 sequences are MNHEY and SMNVEV (reference sequence). V lost 2 bases and J lost 3; bases outside the gene matches: 5. The CDR3 extends over 15 amino acids. CDR3 loop: CASSLQGARDYGYTF. In DNA form, the CDR3 reads TGTGCCAGCAGTTTACAGGGGGCGCGAGACTATGGCTACACCTTC.

This clonotype appeared many times. The chain uses TRBV28 and TRBJ2-7, with TRBD1 identical over 11 bases. V was pared by 6 bases and J by 7 bases, with 11 bases of the junction left unmatched. Per the germline V gene, CDR1 is MDHEN and CDR2 is SYDVKM. The CDR3 covers 15 residues. The CDR3 nucleotides read TGTGCCAGCAGCAAAATTGGACAGGGGGCGAGAGAGCAGTACTTC. This translates into CASSKIGQGAREQYF.

This clonotype has ten or more counts. J is TRBJ2-7 and V is TRBV12-3 or TRBV12-4; 8 positions match TRBD1. There are 13 residues in the CDR3. The ends lost 6 bases at V and 3 bases at J; junction bases unmatched: 4. The CDR3, as DNA: TGTGCCAGCAGCCATACAGGGGGCTACGAGCAGTACTTC. Its translation: CASSHTGGYEQYF.

The table lists this clonotype with a few counts. The chain has TRBV27 and TRBJ1-2; tentatively, D is TRBD1 (6 bases). CDR1 is MNHEY, CDR2 SMNVEV, per germline (reference sequence). This CDR3 region has 14 residues. The ends were cut back, 6 bases at V and 2 bases at J, with 13 bases in the middle. CDR3 residues: CASRLMTGNYGYTF. The CDR3 nucleotides are TGTGCCAGCAGACTGATGACAGGAAACTATGGCTACACCTTC.